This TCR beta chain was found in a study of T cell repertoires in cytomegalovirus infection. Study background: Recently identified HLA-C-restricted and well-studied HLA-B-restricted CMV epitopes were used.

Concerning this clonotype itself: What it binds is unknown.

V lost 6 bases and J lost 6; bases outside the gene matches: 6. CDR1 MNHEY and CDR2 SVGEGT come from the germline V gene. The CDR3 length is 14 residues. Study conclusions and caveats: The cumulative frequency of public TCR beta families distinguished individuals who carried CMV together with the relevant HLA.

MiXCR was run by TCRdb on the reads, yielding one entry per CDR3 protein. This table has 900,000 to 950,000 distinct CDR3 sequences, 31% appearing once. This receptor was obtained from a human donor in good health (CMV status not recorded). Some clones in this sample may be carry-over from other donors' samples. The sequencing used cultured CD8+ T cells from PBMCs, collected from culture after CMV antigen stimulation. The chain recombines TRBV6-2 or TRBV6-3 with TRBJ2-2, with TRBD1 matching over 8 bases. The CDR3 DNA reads TGTGCCAGCAGGTCGACAGGGGTCCCCGGGGAGCTGTTTTTT. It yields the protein CASRSTGVPGELFF.